This T cell receptor (beta chain) is from a study of regulatory T cells in long-lasting Graves disease. Trimming took 1 base from V and 0 from J, leaving 10 bases between them. In germline, CDR1 is LNHNV, CDR2 YYDKDF (reference sequence). This CDR3 has 16 residues. Many counts were recorded for this clonotype. Construction of the TCR beta libraries employed iRepertoire HTBI primers in conjunction with Arm-PCR of CDR3 regions. TCRdb re-analysed the multiplex PCR reads in MiXCR, keeping a single row per CDR3 protein. Here the sample spans around 500,000 distinct CDR3 sequences, approximately 12% being singletons. Time point denoted: newly diagnosed GD, antithyroid drugs for less than 3 months. Extracted PBMC RNA gave rise to the TCR library. These data were likewise used in another study, on T cells in Graves' hyperthyroidism and ophthalmopathy.

The receptor was derived from a woman in her 30s with Graves disease. The sequences come from peripheral blood mononuclear cells (PBMCs), collected at new diagnosis, from a patient treated with antithyroid drugs. The chain links TRBV15 to TRBJ1-3, with D uncertain. CDR3 coding DNA: TGTGCCACCAGCAGAGGGGAGGGTCTCTCTGGAAACACCATATATTTT. Protein: CATSRGEGLSGNTIYF.